A selection of T cell receptor beta chains follows, all from one sample in a study of blood T cells in healthy people across ages. Via MiXCR, TCRdb re-called the 5' RACE reads, giving one row per CDR3 protein. The profile shows hundreds of thousands of distinct CDR3 sequences, about 25% of them singletons. The same data also contributed to another study, on T cells of mothers and their children.

The sample comprised blood. The receptors originated from a boy aged 10-17 years in good health. Both conserved end residues are part of each CDR3. The D gene is left open where the match is weak. The size entry is marked missing in some rows and otherwise reads once, few, many or a size class.

TRBJ1-2,TRBV29-1,.,few,TGCAGCGTTGAATGGCAGGCCCCTCTCTATGGCTACACCTTC,CSVEWQAPLYGYTF
TRBJ2-1,TRBV3-1,.,.,TGTGCCAGCAGCCAAGCAGTGGGAGCTAATTACAATGAGCAGTTCTTC,CASSQAVGANYNEQFF
TRBJ2-5,TRBV25-1,TRBD1,.,TGTGCCAGCAGTAAGGACAGGGAAGGAGAGACCCAGTACTTC,CASSKDREGETQYF
TRBJ1-5,TRBV28,TRBD1,.,TGTGCCAGCAGTTTCACAGGGGGCGCAGGGCAGCCCCAGCATTTT,CASSFTGGAGQPQHF
TRBJ2-1,TRBV5-1,TRBD2,few,TGCGCCAGCAGCTTGGTATCGGGGGGTATGGGAAATGAGCAGTTCTTC,CASSLVSGGMGNEQFF
TRBJ1-1,TRBV5-5,TRBD1,.,TGTGCCAGCAGTCCAGGGGGCGGGCTCACTGAAGCTTTCTTT,CASSPGGGLTEAFF
TRBJ2-2,TRBV6-2/TRBV6-3,.,few,TGTGCCAGCAGTTACATCCAAATCACCGGGGAGCTGTTTTTT,CASSYIQITGELFF
TRBJ2-7,TRBV6-2/TRBV6-3,TRBD1,few,TGTGCCAGCATCGACGGACAGGGGCCTCCCTACGAGCAGTACTTC,CASIDGQGPPYEQYF
TRBJ1-1,TRBV12-5,TRBD1,many,TGTGCTAGTGGTCCAGACGACGGGACAGGGAACACTGAAGCTTTCTTT,CASGPDDGTGNTEAFF
TRBJ1-4,TRBV29-1,.,.,TGCAGCGTTGCGGGGCAGGGGAGTAATGAAAAACTGTTTTTT,CSVAGQGSNEKLFF
TRBJ1-2,TRBV29-1,.,.,TGCAGCGTAGCCACCGGAGGGGGGCAGACTGGCTACACCTTC,CSVATGGGQTGYTF
TRBJ1-4,TRBV19,.,.,TGTGCCAGTACAAATATCGACCTTGGTAGTAATGAAAAACTGTTTTTT,CASTNIDLGSNEKLFF
TRBJ2-1,TRBV5-1,TRBD2,once,TGCGCCAGCAGCTTGGTGGGAGGGCCAGATGAGCAGTTCTTC,CASSLVGGPDEQFF
TRBJ1-1,TRBV24-1,.,.,TGTGCCACCAGTAAGGACGGAGGGAACACTGAAGCTTTCTTT,CATSKDGGNTEAFF
TRBJ2-7,TRBV7-9,.,.,TGTGCCAGCAGCTCAACCCGATACCCTAACGAGCAGTACTTC,CASSSTRYPNEQYF
TRBJ1-1,TRBV29-1,.,few,TGCAGCGTTGAATACCAAGCTTTCTTT,CSVEYQAFF
TRBJ1-6,TRBV7-8,.,few,TGTGCCAGCAGCTTCCGTGGGGAGGGGCTCTCACCCCTCCACTTT,CASSFRGEGLSPLHF
TRBJ2-3,TRBV28,.,.,TGTGCCAGCAGTTTACAGGGGGAGGGGATTTTGACAGATACGCAGTATTTT,CASSLQGEGILTDTQYF
TRBJ2-5,TRBV5-1,.,.,TGCGCCAGCCAACAGGGCCCTAAAGAGACCCAGTACTTC,CASQQGPKETQYF
TRBJ1-4,TRBV29-1,.,.,TGCAGCGTTGTATTACCCGGGATTAATGAAAAACTGTTTTTT,CSVVLPGINEKLFF
TRBJ2-1,TRBV5-1,TRBD1,.,TGCGCCAGCAGCTTGGATGGGACAGGTGGGCAGTTCTTC,CASSLDGTGGQFF
TRBJ1-5,TRBV10-3,.,.,TGTGCCATCAGTGGGGGCCCAGGGAGCGGCAATCAGCCCCAGCATTTT,CAISGGPGSGNQPQHF
TRBJ1-2,TRBV12-3/TRBV12-4,.,.,TGTGCCAACAGCCGGGGGATTGGCTACACCTTC,CANSRGIGYTF
TRBJ1-1,TRBV4-1,.,.,TGCGCCAGCAGTGCGAAGGGGAACACTGAAGCTTTCTTT,CASSAKGNTEAFF
TRBJ2-7,TRBV29-1,.,.,TGCAGCGTTCTTCTTGGTGCCTATGAGCAGTACTTC,CSVLLGAYEQYF
TRBJ2-3,TRBV14,.,.,TGTGCCAGCAGCCAAGATGAAGGGTACTACACAGATACGCAGTATTTT,CASSQDEGYYTDTQYF
TRBJ2-7,TRBV7-2,.,few,TGTGCCAGCAGCCCAAGCAGTTTTCGCGAGCAGTACTTC,CASSPSSFREQYF
TRBJ2-1,TRBV12-3/TRBV12-4,TRBD2,.,TGTGCCAGCAGTGACCCGGGACTAGCGGGGGGGAGTTTTGGCAATGAGCAGTTCTTC,CASSDPGLAGGSFGNEQFF